This T cell receptor beta chain was profiled in a study of beta chain features in type 1 diabetes. J gave up 1 base and V 1 base, and 9 bases lay outside the gene matches. Germline-derived CDR1 and CDR2 are LGHNA and YSLEER. The CDR3 has 18 amino acids. Study-wide results and caveats: All four CD4+ subsets from Type 1 diabetes patients carried moderately but significantly shorter TCRB CDR3s. Naive, central memory and Treg TCRB repertoires seemed to resemble each other more closely in patients than they did in healthy donors. High TCR expression in some cells could lead to their over-representation in cDNA sequencing. Whether TCRB rearrangement is influenced by HLA type was left unresolved in this analysis.

The sequenced template was cDNA made from the entire isolated RNA. Sequencing was performed with immunoSEQ multiplex PCR; in TCRdb, only in-frame clones are kept and a portion is missing. The top ten clones hold 0.008% to 0.011% of a sample with under 400,000 clones, around 12% of them seen once. For this clone: Its antigen remains unidentified.

Source material: naive CD4+ T cells from blood. The chain is built from TRBV4-3 and TRBJ2-4; 8 nucleotides agree with TRBD2. The receptor was isolated from a woman in her late teens or twenties with type 1 diabetes. The CDR3 DNA reads TGCGCCAGCAGCCAAGGGCAAGCGGGAGTGGGTGCCAAAAACATTCAGTACTTC. As protein: CASSQGQAGVGAKNIQYF.